This T cell receptor (beta chain) derives from a study of blood T cell repertoires in COVID-19 (dated by TCRdb to between 2020 and 2021). For the wider study: The collaborator samples originated in the United States, Italy and Spain and spanned the acute and convalescent phases of COVID-19. The prospective study material was composed of cDNA or gDNA derived from T cells, B-cell-depleted T cells, or PBMCs. Deeply sampled blood TCRbeta repertoires from subjects exposed to, actively infected with, or recovered from COVID-19 were included in the dataset. The repertoires were released in a freely available public database meant as a resource for research on the immune response to SARS-CoV-2. Samples came from the ongoing ImmuneRACE study (first 160 participants) plus 1,254 subjects from 6 global collaborators. The sample metadata nearly always contained a de-identified subject ID, COVID-19 status, age in years and sex. HLA class I and class II types, where available, came from metadata supplied by the sample provider rather than from assay-based typing.

Points the paper makes about the study in general: The quantity of clinical and demographic metadata differed by source and by participant and was supplied without curation.

TCRbeta CDR3 regions were amplified from genomic DNA using the immunoSEQ Assay, a bias-controlled multiplex PCR. The authors' pipeline ran thus. Nucleated cell counts per sample were estimated from amplification of reference gene primers within the assay. Sequence reads were collapsed and filtered to measure the absolute abundance of every unique TCRbeta CDR3 rearrangement. For each sample, productive Simpson clonality was calculated by taking the square root of Simpson's diversity index across productive rearrangements. In its TCRdb copy, this immuneACCESS table keeps in-frame sequences only and misses some clones. Where compared with another copy, unresolved V genes explain less than half of these, and the others have no known cause. The DNA was the basis for D and trimming; V, J and clone size are from that table. Recorded for this sample are over 150,000 clones; around 80% of them occurred a single time. The ten biggest clones cover 6.5% to 8.5% of the sample.

This clone was seen more than once but under ten times. Its specific antigen is unknown. No base quality information exists; no much larger clone differs at one position. One collaborating source in Seattle enrolled patients while the patients were actively infected and followed the patients over time throughout the course of disease. Collaborating institutions collected whole blood in K2EDTA tubes following their own protocols. For TCRbeta analysis, collaborators shipped samples in one of three forms: frozen whole blood, isolated PBMCs, or DNA extracted from either of those sample types. Sequenced sample: peripheral blood. The receptor was derived from a middle-aged woman with COVID-19, enrolled during active disease.

The nucleotide sequence is given as TGTGCCCCGCCGGGGTACATGAACACTGAAGCTTTCTTT. Its protein product is CAPPGYMNTEAFF. The chain was built from TRBV25-1 and TRBJ1-1; no D gene call is confident. The CDR3 spans 13 residues, from the cysteine through the phenylalanine. The only DNA kept is the CDR3, 39 bases in frame from the first base. A distance of 13 bases separates the germline ends of V and J, which lose 11 bases and 0 bases respectively. Taken from the germline V gene, the CDR1 and CDR2 loops are MGHDK and SYGVNS.